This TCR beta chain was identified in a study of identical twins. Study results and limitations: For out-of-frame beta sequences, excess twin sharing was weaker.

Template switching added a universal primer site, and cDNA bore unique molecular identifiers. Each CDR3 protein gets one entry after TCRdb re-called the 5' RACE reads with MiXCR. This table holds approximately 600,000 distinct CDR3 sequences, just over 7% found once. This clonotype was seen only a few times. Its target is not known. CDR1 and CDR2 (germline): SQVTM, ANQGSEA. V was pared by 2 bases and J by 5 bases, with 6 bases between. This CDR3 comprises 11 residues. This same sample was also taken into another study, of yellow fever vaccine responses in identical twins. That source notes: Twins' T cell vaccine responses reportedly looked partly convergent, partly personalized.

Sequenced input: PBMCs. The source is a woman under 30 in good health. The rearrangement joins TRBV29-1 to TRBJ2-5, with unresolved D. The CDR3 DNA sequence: TGCAGCGTTGAACTTCCTGAGACCCAGTACTTC. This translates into CSVELPETQYF.